This T cell receptor (beta chain) was observed in a study of tumor-infiltrating lymphocytes in primary liver carcinoma. The roughly 17-31 mg bulk tissue piece was not sorted before simultaneous RNA and DNA extraction. Remarks on this clonotype: Its specificity is unknown. The junction does not match germline at one end; this may be a read error.

Per germline, CDR1 SEHNR and CDR2 FQNEAQ (reference sequence). The CDR3 contains 13 residues. The authors made TCR beta cDNA from approximately 500 ng total RNA with a constant-region primer. Libraries covering TCR beta were generated through three nested multiplex PCR rounds (using a slightly modified ARM-PCR). In the first two PCR rounds, TRBV1-TRBV30 forward primers were paired with a C-beta reverse primer, and each round lasted approximately 10 cycles. TCRdb reprocessed the multiplex PCR reads via MiXCR and lists one record per CDR3 protein. This table has 99,000 or so distinct CDR3 sequences, approximately 82% appearing once. Notes on the study in general: Appearing in all five tumor regions was true of only about 8-25% of top clones.

The receptor's source is a middle-aged man with primary liver carcinoma and hepatitis B virus infection. The specimen sequenced was liver tumor tissue from sampling region 3. Subset of the sample: tumor region T3, left-lateral pole. This chain uses TRBV7-9 with TRBJ2-1; no definite D call. The chain's CDR3 is CVSSLVDWEWQFF. In nucleotides, the CDR3 is TGTGTCAGCAGCTTAGTGGATTGGGAATGGCAGTTCTTC.